Listed below are T cell receptor beta chains from one sample, sequenced in a study of OX40 agonist ivuxolimab in advanced cancers. The repertoire was sequenced with immunoSEQ multiplex PCR; TCRdb's copy has only in-frame clones and lacks some. Here the sample spans some 70,000 clones, approximately 90% being singletons. The sample consisted of CD4+ or CD8+ T cells sorted from blood, taken in a trial of the OX40 agonist ivuxolimab. These receptors were obtained from an adult with an advanced solid tumor such as melanoma, head and neck, liver or kidney cancer. The CDR3 runs from the conserved cysteine through the conserved F or W. The D gene is left open where the match is weak. The listing skips clone size in some rows; elsewhere it reads once, few, many or a size class.

NA | NA | TRBJ1-5 | TRBV5-5 | CASTIPQGYNQPQHF | TGTGCCAGCACAATACCACAGGGTTACAATCAGCCCCAGCATTTT
NA | NA | TRBJ1-2 | TRBV5-4 | CASSAPGRVDGYTF | TGTGCCAGCAGCGCCCCGGGCAGGGTTGATGGCTACACCTTC
NA | NA | TRBJ2-7 | TRBV7-2 | CASSPDYPEQYF | TGTGCCAGCAGCCCGGACTATCCCGAGCAGTACTTC
NA | TRBD2 | TRBJ2-7 | TRBV5-4 | CASSQGLAGLEQYF | TGTGCCAGCAGCCAGGGACTAGCGGGGTTGGAGCAGTACTTC
NA | TRBD1 | TRBJ2-2 | TRBV30 | CAWTPGQGLTGELFF | TGTGCCTGGACGCCGGGACAGGGGCTCACCGGGGAGCTGTTTTTT
NA | NA | TRBJ2-7 | TRBV7-8 | CASSREGPAHYEQYF | TGTGCCAGCAGCAGAGAAGGTCCAGCCCACTACGAGCAGTACTTC
NA | NA | TRBJ1-3 | TRBV6-6 | CASSRLSQASGNTIYF | TGTGCCAGCAGCCGCCTTTCTCAGGCCTCTGGAAACACCATATATTTT
NA | NA | TRBJ2-7 | TRBV6-1 | CASRSGHTYEQYF | TGTGCCAGCAGGAGCGGTCATACCTACGAGCAGTACTTC
NA | TRBD1 | TRBJ2-3 | TRBV11-2 | CASSPKGTGVGVDTQYF | TGTGCCAGCAGCCCGAAGGGGACAGGGGTCGGGGTAGATACGCAGTATTTT
NA | NA | TRBJ2-1 | TRBV5-1 | CASSYRLGSSYNEQFF | TGCGCCAGCAGCTACAGACTAGGGAGCTCCTACAATGAGCAGTTCTTC
NA | TRBD1 | TRBJ1-2 | TRBV30 | CASQGLDGYTF | TGTGCCTCACAGGGGTTGGATGGCTACACCTTC
NA | NA | TRBJ2-1 | TRBV7-3 | CASSPSSYNEQFF | TGTGCCAGCAGCCCGAGCTCCTACAATGAGCAGTTCTTC
NA | NA | TRBJ1-3 | TRBV29-1 | CSVVAGSGNTIYF | TGCAGCGTTGTGGCAGGGTCAGGAAACACCATATATTTT
NA | NA | TRBJ1-2 | TRBV10-2 | CASSAYGNYGYTF | TGCGCCAGCAGTGCGTACGGAAACTATGGCTACACCTTC
NA | NA | TRBJ2-2 | TRBV6-4 | CASSDGAVAGELFF | TGTGCCAGCAGTGACGGTGCCGTGGCCGGGGAGCTGTTTTTT
NA | NA | TRBJ2-5 | TRBV7-2 | CASSPKGGDEETQYF | TGTGCCAGCAGCCCGAAGGGCGGAGATGAAGAGACCCAGTACTTC
NA | TRBD2 | TRBJ2-3 | TRBV6-1 | CASSLAGGSTDTQYF | TGTGCCAGCAGTCTAGCGGGGGGGAGCACAGATACGCAGTATTTT
NA | NA | TRBJ2-7 | TRBV3-1/TRBV3-2 | CATTYEQYF | TGTGCCACCACGTACGAGCAGTACTTC
once | NA | TRBJ1-3 | TRBV19 | CASSRSGAGNTIYF | TGTGCCAGTAGTAGGTCAGGGGCTGGAAACACCATATATTTT
NA | TRBD1 | TRBJ2-1 | TRBV11-3 | CASSGTGVEGEQFF | TGTGCCAGCAGCGGTACAGGGGTCGAGGGCGAGCAGTTCTTC
NA | NA | TRBJ1-2 | TRBV18 | CASSPKAEGGYTF | TGTGCCAGCTCACCCAAGGCAGAGGGCGGCTACACCTTC
NA | NA | TRBJ2-1 | TRBV5-1 | CASSQGLDREQFF | TGCGCCAGCAGCCAGGGTCTGGATCGAGAGCAGTTCTTC
NA | NA | TRBJ1-3 | TRBV19 | CASSIGRGQGIGNTIYF | TGTGCCAGTAGTATAGGCCGGGGCCAGGGGATTGGAAACACCATATATTTT
NA | NA | TRBJ1-4 | TRBV11-2 | CASSLAPEFEKLFF | TGTGCCAGCAGCTTAGCCCCCGAATTTGAAAAACTGTTTTTT
NA | TRBD1 | TRBJ1-4 | TRBV7-9 | CASSPRTGSLSGLFF | TGTGCCAGCAGCCCACGGACAGGGTCCCTAAGTGGTCTGTTTTTT
NA | NA | TRBJ2-4 | TRBV14 | CASSQYDKNIQYF | TGTGCCAGCAGCCAGTACGACAAAAACATTCAGTACTTC
NA | TRBD1 | TRBJ2-7 | TRBV25-1 | CASSEEGQGVYEQYF | TGTGCCAGCAGTGAAGAGGGACAGGGAGTCTACGAGCAGTACTTC
once | NA | TRBJ2-5 | TRBV29-1 | CSVGDTRETQYF | TGCAGCGTTGGGGACACTCGAGAGACCCAGTACTTC
NA | NA | TRBJ1-5 | TRBV10-3 | CAISQVSTGQPQHF | TGTGCCATCAGTCAGGTTAGCACGGGTCAGCCCCAGCATTTT
NA | NA | TRBJ1-1 | TRBV25-1 | CASTQAAGANTEAFF | TGTGCCAGCACCCAGGCGGCAGGGGCCAACACTGAAGCTTTCTTT
few | NA | TRBJ2-5 | TRBV19 | CATNTGHMVGETQYF | TGTGCCACCAACACGGGACACATGGTGGGAGAGACCCAGTACTTC
NA | NA | TRBJ1-2 | TRBV6-5 | CASRTLVGIYTF | TGTGCCAGCAGAACCCTCGTCGGGATCTACACCTTC